The clone carrying this T cell receptor beta chain was detected many times. The authors prepared the TCRbeta library with unique molecular identifiers. Each CDR3 protein is one row after TCRdb ran MiXCR on the PCR reads. The sample has 210,000 or so distinct CDR3 sequences; 9.5% to 13% are singletons. These data belong to a study of T-cell reconstitution after alpha-beta-depleted transplantation in children. This TCR came from a child younger than two with acute myeloid leukemia, due to receive a stem cell transplant. This material consisted of PBMCs, taken before TCRalphabeta/CD19-depleted stem cell transplant.

The CDR3 DNA follows: TGTGCCAGCAGCCGGACAGGGTCCGGGGAGCTGTTTTTT. This sequence encodes CASSRTGSGELFF. The chain has TRBV11-2 and TRBJ2-2; 8 positions agree with TRBD1. The V and J ends lost 5 bases and 6 bases, in that order; junction bases with no gene match: 2. CDR3 length equals 13 residues. Germline assignment: CDR1 SGHAT and CDR2 FQNNGV.